This T cell receptor beta chain was sequenced in a study of shared clonotypes between healthy human individuals. Study results and caveats: Naive subsets, compared against memory subsets, generally had larger estimated richness values.

CDR1 SGHDT and CDR2 YYEEEE come from the germline V gene. The V gene end was trimmed by 0 bases and the J gene end by 4 bases; junction bases not matched to a gene: 2. The CDR3 is 15 residues long. CD45RO-negative, CCR7-positively selected cells formed the naive CD8 fraction, excluding terminally differentiated effector memory CD45RA+ cells. Healthy HIV-negative adults with no recent acute infections or vaccinations were recruited as donors. All of the donors resided in Nashville, Tennessee, and each was a Caucasian adult. Clones were read by immunoSEQ multiplex PCR, and TCRdb kept only the in-frame ones, dropping some. The top ten hold 0.11% of the sample, which has hundreds of thousands of clones, 96% seen once. For this clone: Its cognate antigen is unknown.

This TCR came from a woman in her twenties or thirties in good health. Sequencing was performed on naive CD8+ T cells sorted from blood. V is TRBV5-6 and J is TRBJ1-5, with TRBD1 identical over 9 bases. The CDR3 bases are TGTGCCAGCAGCTTGGGGACAGGGGCAAATCAGCCCCAGCATTTT. Translated: CASSLGTGANQPQHF.